The clone carrying this TCR beta chain was picked up a small number of times. The target antigen is unknown. TCRdb reprocessed the reads via MiXCR and lists one record per CDR3 protein. The top ten clones hold roughly 20% of a sample with fewer than 350,000 distinct CDR3 sequences, about 29% of them seen once. The source of the sample is a study of T cell repertoires in cytomegalovirus infection. The starting material was cultured PBMCs, obtained from culture after CMV antigen stimulation. The clonotype comes from a human donor in good health (CMV status not recorded). Some clones in this sample may be carry-over from other donors' samples.

The CDR3 loop reads CASSFFWDRGQTEAFF. Here the CDR3 DNA reads TGTGCCAGCAGTTTCTTTTGGGACAGGGGTCAGACTGAAGCTTTCTTT. The chain is built from TRBV6-5 and TRBJ1-1; 10 nucleotides agree with TRBD1. The CDR3 covers 16 residues. V dropped 4 bases and J dropped 5; count of bases not matched to a gene: 10. Germline V gene sequence: CDR1 MNHEY, CDR2 SVGAGI.